The entry below describes one T cell receptor beta chain. The data belong to a study of blood T cell repertoires in COVID-19. Profiled with immunoSEQ multiplex PCR; TCRdb holds only in-frame clones, not every one. The sample lists about 130,000 clones; 87% were seen once. V was trimmed by 1 base and J by 8 bases, leaving 12 bases between them. The CDR3 runs to 14 residues. From germline, CDR1 is MGHRA and CDR2 YSYEKL. The sequence derives from a man aged 50-60 years with active COVID-19. The chain carries TRBV4-1 and TRBJ2-1; D perhaps matches TRBD2 (6 bases). The sample was peripheral blood. Written as DNA, the CDR3 is TGCGCCAGCAGCCAAGGATTTTGGAGGGATGAGCAGTTCTTC. Its translation is CASSQGFWRDEQFF.